One sample yielded the 28 T cell receptor beta chains listed below, sequenced in a study of cytomegalovirus exposure and HLA in healthy donors. PCR involved 60 Vbeta and 13 Jbeta primers. The method was immunoSEQ multiplex PCR; TCRdb's version includes in-frame clones alone and lacks a portion of them. The table includes about 240,000 clones, approximately 82% detected once. Sequences were obtained from PBMCs. The receptors stem from a woman aged 60-75 years in good health and CMV-seropositive.

V gene TRBV15 combines with J gene TRBJ2-6, with unresolved D. CDR1 and CDR2 from the germline V gene are LNHNV and YYDKDF (reference sequence). The CDR3 has 15 amino acids. V was cut by 5 bases and J by 2 bases, with 10 bases left in between. The CDR3 sequence: CATSVRVAGANVLTF. The CDR3 nucleotides are TGTGCCACCAGCGTACGGGTCGCTGGGGCCAACGTCCTGACTTTC.

The chain employs TRBV2 and TRBJ1-2; weak D call: TRBD1 (5 bases). From germline, CDR1 is SNHLY and CDR2 FYNNEI. Trimming removed 7 bases at V and 3 bases at J, with 18 bases between. The CDR3 length is 15 residues. CDR3 residues: CASIDPHTGDYGYTF. CDR3 in DNA: TGTGCCAGCATAGATCCCCACACAGGAGACTATGGCTACACCTTC. The variable domain in full, completed from reference TRBV2 and TRBJ1-2, reads EPEVTQTPSHQVTQMGQEVILRCVPISNHLYFYWYRQILGQKVEFLVSFYNNEISEKSEIFDDQFSVERPDGSNFTLKIRSTKLEDSAMYFCASIDPHTGDYGYTFGSGTRLTVV.

The rearrangement uses TRBV6-5 and TRBJ2-3, with D perhaps matching TRBD2 (5 bases). Trimming cost V 2 bases and J 8 bases, with 11 bases left between them. The CDR3 is made up of 13 amino acids. Germline V gene sequence: CDR1 MNHEY, CDR2 SVGAGI. The CDR3 DNA is TGTGCCAGCAGTTACCGTGGGGAGTCTACGCAGTATTTT. It yields the protein CASSYRGESTQYF.

Only a few counts were recorded for this clone. The chain has TRBV21-1 and TRBJ1-2; the DNA was not compared with TRBD1, the D call given in the table. TRBV21-1 is noted as a pseudogene. CDR3 length equals 15 residues. The CDR3 nucleotides are TGTGCCAGCCACCGCCTTCCTGGACAGCTCAGGAGCTACACCTTC. Translating it yields CASHRLPGQLRSYTF.

The J gene is TRBJ2-4, the V gene TRBV5-1; 10 bases match TRBD1. The CDR3 spans 14 residues. Germline V gives CDR1 SGHRS, CDR2 YFSETQ. V was clipped by 3 bases and J by 15 bases; unmatched bases: 12. The CDR3 region is CASSSGTGVTPPYF. In DNA, the CDR3 is TGCGCCAGCAGCTCCGGGACAGGGGTAACCCCCCCGTACTTC.

The chain carries TRBV6-6 and TRBJ1-5; 9 nucleotides align to TRBD1. Germline CDR1 and CDR2: MNHNY and SVGAGI (reference sequence). The CDR3 is made up of 15 amino acids. The V and J ends lost 6 bases and 0 bases, in that order; junction bases with no gene match: 3. The DNA for the CDR3 is TGTGCCAGCAGGTCGACAGGGGGTAGCAATCAGCCCCAGCATTTT. This sequence encodes CASRSTGGSNQPQHF.

The chain combines TRBV9 with TRBJ1-5; TRBD1 might be the D (5 bases). The CDR3 runs to 15 residues. Germline CDR1 SGDLS, CDR2 YYNGEE. With 9 bases removed from V and 1 base from J, the gap between germline ends came to 17 bases. CDR3 DNA: TGTGCCAACGGCGTAGGTGGGGGGAGCAATCAGCCCCAGCATTTT. It encodes CANGVGGGSNQPQHF.

This clone is a singleton in its sample. The V call is TRBV5-4, the J call TRBJ2-1; 8 bases fit TRBD2. The J segment lost 6 bases and the V segment lost 4 bases, leaving 9 bases of the junction unmatched. From germline, CDR1 is SGHNT and CDR2 YYREEE (reference sequence). CDR3 size: 15 residues. The CDR3 nucleotides are TGTGCCAGCAGCCCGCCCGGGACTAGGGGCAATGAGCAGTTCTTC. Translated: CASSPPGTRGNEQFF. The whole variable domain, remainder taken from reference TRBV5-4 and TRBJ2-1, is ETGVTQSPTHLIKTRGQQVTLRCSSQSGHNTVSWYQQALGQGPQFIFQYYREEENGRGNFPPRFSGLQFPNYSSELNVNALELDDSALYLCASSPPGTRGNEQFFGPGTRLTVL.

This chain links TRBV7-9 with TRBJ1-4; 8 bases map to TRBD1. This CDR3 comprises 14 residues. Germline values: CDR1 SEHNR, CDR2 FQNEAQ (reference sequence). V was pared by 5 bases and J by 12 bases, with 11 bases of the junction left unmatched. The CDR3 sequence is CASSGRTGREELFF. CDR3 sequence (DNA): TGTGCCAGCAGCGGAAGGACAGGGCGCGAAGAACTGTTTTTT. The full variable domain, completed using reference TRBV7-9 and TRBJ1-4, is DTGVSQNPRHKITKRGQNVTFRCDPISEHNRLYWYRQTLGQGPEFLTYFQNEAQLEKSRLLSDRFSAERPKGSFSTLEIQRTEQGDSAMYLCASSGRTGREELFFGSGTQLSVL.

This rearrangement joins TRBV6-5 to TRBJ2-3; 10 bases agree with TRBD1. CDR1 and CDR2 (germline): MNHEY, SVGAGI. The CDR3 contains 15 residues. The J segment lost 4 bases and the V segment lost 5 bases, leaving 6 bases of the junction unmatched. The CDR3 DNA follows: TGTGCCAGCAGTAGACAGGGGGCGCGTGCAGATACGCAGTATTTT. Its translation is CASSRQGARADTQYF.

CDR3 DNA sequence: TGTGCCAGCAGCTGGACCGGGACTAGGAATCCCGAGCAGTACTTC. Its protein is CASSWTGTRNPEQYF. This chain uses TRBV5-6 with TRBJ2-7; 8 positions match TRBD2. The CDR3 extends over 15 amino acids. Germline lookup yields CDR1 SGHDT and CDR2 YYEEEE. The trim removed 3 bases at V and 6 bases at J, leaving 11 bases unmatched.

The chain is built from TRBV6-6 and TRBJ2-1; TRBD2 agrees at 10 bases. The CDR3 loop spans 15 amino acids. The V gene's germline CDR1 is MNHNY and CDR2 SVGAGI (reference sequence). J lost 7 bases, V lost 2 bases, and 5 bases had no gene match. The CDR3 DNA is TGTGCCAGCAGTTACACGGGACTAGCGAGGAATGAGCAGTTCTTC. It translates to CASSYTGLARNEQFF.

In this sample, this clone turned up once. CDR3 amino acids: CASSLGLAFGNEQFF. The CDR3 DNA reads as TGCGCCAGCAGCTTGGGACTAGCATTCGGCAATGAGCAGTTCTTC. This rearrangement joins TRBV5-1 to TRBJ2-1; 7 positions agree with TRBD2. Germline CDR1 reads SGHRS; CDR2 reads YFSETQ. There are 15 residues in the CDR3. With 0 bases clipped from V and 6 bases from J, the junction kept 6 bases outside the gene matches.

CDR3 sequence: CASSLKRGNEQFF. CDR3 coding DNA: TGTGCCAGCAGCTTAAAGCGGGGCAATGAGCAGTTCTTC. The chain couples TRBV7-3 to TRBJ2-1; 7 bases agree with TRBD2. The ends lost 1 base at V and 6 bases at J; junction bases unmatched: 0. CDR3 length: 13 residues. Germline values: CDR1 SGHTA, CDR2 FQGTGA. The whole variable domain, filled in from reference TRBV7-3 and TRBJ2-1, reads GAGVSQTPSNKVTEKGKYVELRCDPISGHTALYWYRQSLGQGPEFLIYFQGTGAADDSGLPNDRFFAVRPEGSVSTLKIQRTERGDSAVYLCASSLKRGNEQFFGPGTRLTVL.

This clone was found a few times. CDR3 DNA: TGTGCCAGCAGTAAGACAGGGATCTATGGCTACACCTTC. Residues: CASSKTGIYGYTF. V gene TRBV6-5 combines with J gene TRBJ1-2, with TRBD1 identical over 7 bases. CDR1 and CDR2 (germline): MNHEY, SVGAGI. This CDR3 has 13 amino acids. Losses at the gene ends were 5 bases for V and 4 bases for J; bases not matched to a gene: 4.

V and J are TRBV10-1 and TRBJ2-7; no clear D. This CDR3 is 13 amino acids long. V was shortened by 5 bases and J by 8 bases, with 16 bases between the two germline ends. Germline lookup yields CDR1 WNHNN and CDR2 SYGVQD (reference sequence). This chain's CDR3 is CASSPDSAFKQYF. The CDR3 coding sequence is TGCGCCAGCAGTCCCGACTCCGCGTTCAAGCAGTACTTC.

This clone showed up just a few times. The genes are TRBV4-1 and TRBJ1-5; weak D call: TRBD1 (5 bases). From germline, CDR1 is MGHRA and CDR2 YSYEKL. V gave up 0 bases and J gave up 12 bases, with 12 bases separating them. The CDR3 runs 13 residues. The CDR3 DNA sequence: TGCGCCAGCAGCCAAGAAATCCAGGGTCACCAGCATTTT. It encodes CASSQEIQGHQHF.

The chain has TRBV5-1 and TRBJ2-3; 9 bases agree with TRBD1. CDR1 and CDR2 from the germline V gene are SGHRS and YFSETQ. The CDR3 length is 19 residues. Germline trimming cut 4 bases from V and 0 bases from J; bases unmatched to any gene: 15. The CDR3 sequence is CASSEEGQGKISSTDTQYF. The CDR3 nucleotides are TGCGCCAGCAGCGAGGAGGGACAGGGCAAGATATCTAGCACAGATACGCAGTATTTT.

About this clone itself: Mismatch with germline at one junction end may stem from a read error. The gene calls are TRBV7-9 and TRBJ1-5, with D maybe TRBD1 (6 bases). CDR3 length: 14 residues. Germline-derived CDR1 and CDR2 are SEHNR and FQNEAQ (reference sequence). The CDR3 coding sequence is TGTTCCAGCAGCCCAACAGGGACGGCTCAGCCCCAGCATTTT. Amino acids: CSSSPTGTAQPQHF. Full variable domain (missing parts from reference TRBV7-9 and TRBJ1-5): DTGVSQNPRHKITKRGQNVTFRCDPISEHNRLYWYRQTLGQGPEFLTYFQNEAQLEKSRLLSDRFSAERPKGSFSTLEIQRTEQGDSAMYLCSSSPTGTAQPQHFGDGTRLSIL.

The chain employs TRBV18 and TRBJ2-7; tentative D call: TRBD2 (6 bases). Germline V gene data show CDR1 as KGHSH and CDR2 as LQKENI. Trimming stripped 2 bases from V and 0 bases from J, with 8 bases between. The CDR3 sequence is 14 residues long. This CDR3 is CASSPAGGSYEQYF. The CDR3 coding sequence is TGTGCCAGCTCACCAGCCGGGGGCTCCTACGAGCAGTACTTC.

The genes are TRBV29-1 and TRBJ2-1; possible D gene TRBD1, 5 bases. The V gene's germline CDR1 is SQVTM and CDR2 ANQGSEA. This CDR3 is built from 12 residues. V was clipped by 7 bases and J by 9 bases, with 16 bases between them. The CDR3 region is CSAGRTHSEQFF. In nucleotides, the CDR3 is TGCAGCGCAGGGCGTACCCACAGTGAGCAGTTCTTC.

DNA for the CDR3: TGTGCCAGCAGTCCGGGACTGGGGCCTGAGCAGTTCTTC. As protein: CASSPGLGPEQFF. The chain links TRBV27 to TRBJ2-1; D might be TRBD2 (6 bases). Per germline, CDR1 MNHEY and CDR2 SMNVEV (reference sequence). CDR3 length equals 13 residues. Between the trimmed V and J ends, which lost 5 bases and 9 bases, there was a span of 14 bases.

The V gene is TRBV4-1, the J gene TRBJ1-2; D is ambiguous. V was trimmed by 0 bases and J by 4 bases, leaving 9 bases between them. CDR1 and CDR2 from the germline V gene are MGHRA and YSYEKL. The CDR3 is made up of 14 amino acids. The CDR3 here is CASSQDTGIYGYTF. CDR3 in DNA: TGCGCCAGCAGCCAAGACACGGGAATCTATGGCTACACCTTC.

The chain couples TRBV7-3 to TRBJ2-1; tentatively, D is TRBD1 (7 bases). V was shortened by 3 bases and J by 1 base, with 13 bases between the two germline ends. This CDR3 region has 16 residues. Germline V gene data show CDR1 as SGHTA and CDR2 as FQGTGA. CDR3 residues: CASSLHSGGSYNEQFF. The CDR3 DNA is TGTGCCAGCAGCTTGCACTCAGGGGGGTCCTACAATGAGCAGTTCTTC.

The chain carries TRBV11-1 and TRBJ2-6; weak D call: TRBD1 (6 bases). The V and J ends lost 4 bases and 4 bases respectively, with 14 bases between them. This CDR3 contains 16 residues. Germline V lookup: CDR1 SGHAT, CDR2 FQDESV (reference sequence). CDR3 sequence: CASSYMQGRGANVLTF. The CDR3 nucleotides read TGTGCCAGCAGCTACATGCAGGGGCGAGGGGCCAACGTCCTGACTTTC.

Only a few counts were recorded for this clone. The V gene is TRBV27, the J gene TRBJ1-6; D possibly corresponds to TRBD1 (5 bases). In germline, CDR1 is MNHEY, CDR2 SMNVEV (reference sequence). The CDR3 is made up of 12 amino acids. The V gene lost 5 bases and the J gene lost 11 bases, with 10 bases spanning the gap. In DNA, the CDR3 is TGTGCCAGCAGTGCAGGGTATCCACCCCTCCACTTT. This gives the protein CASSAGYPPLHF.

A single count supports this clone. The chain combines TRBV19 with TRBJ1-1; no clear D. Germline V gives CDR1 LNHDA, CDR2 SQIVND (reference sequence). The CDR3 is 13 amino acids. Trimming pared 5 bases from V and 3 bases from J, leaving 10 bases between. The CDR3 region has the DNA TGTGCCAGTAGTCCCCGGCGGGACACTGAAGCTTTCTTT. Amino acid sequence: CASSPRRDTEAFF.

This clone was counted a single time. The chain links TRBV28 to TRBJ2-1; D call uncertain. Germline lookup yields CDR1 MDHEN and CDR2 SYDVKM. Trimming removed 3 bases from V and 7 bases from J, with 4 bases in between. This CDR3 is 11 amino acids long. The CDR3 bases are TGTGCCAGCAGTTTTTATAATGAGCAGTTCTTC. Translating gives CASSFYNEQFF.